Listed below are T cell receptor beta chains from one sample, sequenced in a study of T cell responses to AZD1222 COVID-19 vaccine. Some clones are missing from TCRdb's copy, which holds only in-frame ones; the method was immunoSEQ multiplex PCR. The data show about 76,000 clones, around 80% seen once. The sample consisted of peripheral blood, taken 28 days after the second dose of the MenACWY control vaccine. The source of these receptors is an adult who received the MenACWY meningococcal vaccine as a control. CDR3s include the opening cysteine and the closing phenylalanine or tryptophan. A D gene is named only where the DNA matches it firmly. The size of a clone is reported for some rows only, either as once, few or many, or as a class for expanded clones.

J gene	V gene	D gene	clone size	CDR3 protein	CDR3 DNA
TRBJ2-1	TRBV5-6	TRBD2	.	CASSSLGLAGVIANNEQFF	TGTGCCAGCAGCTCCCTAGGACTAGCGGGGGTTATCGCGAACAATGAGCAGTTCTTC
TRBJ1-5	TRBV5-7	.	.	CASSLELGQYSNQPQHF	TGTGCCAGCAGCTTGGAACTAGGCCAGTATAGCAATCAGCCCCAGCATTTT
TRBJ1-1	TRBV30	.	.	CAAPKGGSVGALF	TGTGCCGCCCCAAAGGGGGGTTCCGTTGGAGCTCTCTTT
TRBJ1-1	TRBV30	.	.	CAWNRGDTEAFF	TGTGCCTGGAACCGGGGCGACACTGAAGCTTTCTTT
TRBJ1-3	TRBV2	.	.	CASTSGNTIYF	TGTGCCAGCACCTCTGGAAACACCATATATTTT
TRBJ2-5	TRBV7-8	TRBD1	.	CASSQGQQETQYF	TGTGCCAGCAGCCAGGGACAGCAAGAGACCCAGTACTTC
TRBJ1-2	TRBV2	.	few	CASRVGLRESGYTF	TGTGCCAGCAGGGTCGGGTTACGGGAGAGTGGCTACACCTTC
TRBJ2-5	TRBV30	.	.	CACRPHVREETQYF	TGTGCCTGCCGACCCCATGTCCGAGAGGAGACCCAGTACTTC
TRBJ2-1	TRBV28	TRBD2	.	CASSLYGTSGSNEQFF	TGTGCCAGCAGTTTATATGGGACTAGCGGGAGTAATGAGCAGTTCTTC
TRBJ1-1	TRBV18	.	few	CASSPRGMNTEAFF	TGTGCCAGCTCCCCTAGGGGGATGAACACTGAAGCTTTCTTT
TRBJ2-5	TRBV13	TRBD1	few	CASSDREETQYF	TGTGCCAGCAGTGACAGGGAAGAGACCCAGTACTTC
TRBJ1-1	TRBV29-1	TRBD1	few	CSFARGQGEAFF	TGCAGCTTTGCCCGGGGACAGGGCGAAGCTTTCTTT
TRBJ1-1	TRBV11-2	.	.	CASSFGVANTEAFF	TGTGCCAGCAGCTTCGGGGTTGCGAACACTGAAGCTTTCTTT
TRBJ2-1	TRBV2	.	once	CASSPPGLRGYNEQFF	TGTGCCAGCTCTCCACCCGGGTTACGGGGCTACAATGAGCAGTTCTTC
TRBJ2-4	TRBV6-2/TRBV6-3	.	.	CASSYSPTLAKNIQYF	TGTGCCAGCAGTTACTCCCCGACACTAGCCAAAAACATTCAGTACTTC
TRBJ2-5	TRBV14	.	once	CASSPRDWYQETQYF	TGTGCCAGCAGCCCCCGGGACTGGTACCAAGAGACCCAGTACTTC
TRBJ2-7	TRBV7-8	.	.	CASSLVEDPRYEQYF	TGTGCCAGCAGCTTAGTCGAGGACCCTCGCTACGAGCAGTACTTC
TRBJ1-3	TRBV7-8	.	.	CASSHRGGGSGNTIYF	TGTGCCAGCAGCCATAGGGGGGGCGGGTCTGGAAACACCATATATTTT
TRBJ1-6	TRBV10-2	.	.	CASSEVWESSYNSPLHF	TGCGCCAGCAGTGAAGTGTGGGAGAGCTCCTATAATTCACCCCTCCACTTT
TRBJ1-2	TRBV7-2	TRBD1	.	CASSSRSGQGGYGYTF	TGTGCCAGCAGCTCCCGAAGCGGACAGGGAGGGTACGGCTACACCTTC
TRBJ2-1	TRBV2	.	.	CASSPGSPANEQFF	TGTGCCAGCAGCCCCGGGTCCCCGGCCAATGAGCAGTTCTTC
TRBJ1-3	TRBV13	.	.	CASSLGLTSSSGNTIYF	TGTGCCAGCAGCCTGGGACTTACATCGAGCTCTGGAAACACCATATATTTT
TRBJ1-4	TRBV2	.	.	CASSEQAEELFF	TGTGCCAGCAGTGAACAGGCCGAAGAACTGTTTTTT
TRBJ2-2	TRBV6-1	.	.	CASREGEATGELFF	TGTGCCAGCAGAGAAGGGGAGGCCACCGGGGAGCTGTTTTTT
TRBJ1-5	TRBV10-3	.	.	CASGQNNQPQHF	TGTGCCAGCGGACAGAACAATCAGCCCCAGCATTTT
TRBJ2-5	TRBV18	TRBD1	.	CASSPPTGGQETQYF	TGTGCCAGCTCACCTCCTACAGGGGGCCAAGAGACCCAGTACTTC
TRBJ1-1	TRBV19	.	once	CASSMGMGRNTEAFF	TGTGCCAGTAGTATGGGGATGGGGCGGAACACTGAAGCTTTCTTT
TRBJ2-1	TRBV5-6	TRBD1	.	CASSPGTGGENNEQFF	TGTGCCAGCAGCCCAGGTACAGGGGGTGAGAACAATGAGCAGTTCTTC
TRBJ2-6	TRBV6-5	.	.	CASRRGNGANVLTF	TGTGCCAGCAGGAGGGGGAACGGGGCCAACGTCCTGACTTTC
TRBJ1-2	TRBV5-4	TRBD1	.	CASSLGQGIRYYGYTF	TGTGCCAGCAGCTTGGGACAGGGAATTCGGTACTATGGCTACACCTTC
TRBJ2-1	TRBV30	.	.	CAWSVGVLDEQFF	TGTGCCTGGAGTGTCGGAGTCTTAGATGAGCAGTTCTTC
TRBJ2-3	TRBV6-5	.	.	CASRRTGTDTQYF	TGTGCCAGCAGGCGGACAGGCACAGATACGCAGTATTTT
TRBJ2-7	TRBV5-8	.	.	CASSPIARGRLFGYEQYF	TGTGCCAGCAGCCCTATAGCCCGGGGACGGCTTTTTGGCTACGAGCAGTACTTC
TRBJ1-1	TRBV28	.	.	CASMVGLVNTEAFF	TGTGCCAGCATGGTGGGGCTAGTGAACACTGAAGCTTTCTTT
TRBJ2-2	TRBV6-1	.	.	CASSDRVGGASGELFF	TGTGCCAGCAGTGACCGGGTAGGGGGGGCATCCGGGGAGCTGTTTTTT
TRBJ1-4	TRBV19	TRBD1	.	CASSNGQGAEKLFF	TGTGCCAGTAGTAATGGACAGGGCGCTGAAAAACTGTTTTTT
TRBJ2-1	TRBV11-2	.	.	CASSSTVNEQFF	TGTGCCAGCAGCTCGACCGTCAATGAGCAGTTCTTC
TRBJ1-1	TRBV12-3/TRBV12-4	.	.	CASSLTGNTEAFF	TGTGCCAGCAGTTTGACGGGGAACACTGAAGCTTTCTTT
TRBJ1-1	TRBV18	TRBD1	.	CASSQGQGNTEAFF	TGTGCCAGCTCACAGGGACAGGGAAACACTGAAGCTTTCTTT
TRBJ2-2	TRBV18	TRBD1	few	CASSPLSTGETGELFF	TGTGCCAGCTCACCCCTCTCGACAGGGGAAACCGGGGAGCTGTTTTTT
TRBJ2-1	TRBV7-9	.	.	CASSLGSGYYNEQFF	TGTGCCAGCAGCTTAGGGTCAGGGTATTACAATGAGCAGTTCTTC
TRBJ2-3	TRBV7-2	TRBD1	.	CASSLVPNLQGQAQYF	TGTGCCAGCAGCTTAGTACCCAACCTACAGGGGCAGGCGCAGTATTTT
TRBJ1-2	TRBV6-5	.	.	CASSLSGVDGYTF	TGTGCCAGCTCTTTATCAGGGGTCGATGGCTACACCTTC
TRBJ2-7	TRBV6-2/TRBV6-3	.	.	CASSYEPGGLSYEQYF	TGTGCCAGCAGTTACGAACCCGGGGGCCTCTCCTACGAGCAGTACTTC
TRBJ2-7	TRBV7-8	.	.	CASSQRLGPYEQYF	TGTGCCAGCAGCCAAAGGCTAGGACCCTACGAGCAGTACTTC
TRBJ1-4	TRBV4-1	TRBD1	once	CASSQGRGRATNEKLFF	TGCGCCAGCAGCCAAGGCAGGGGGCGGGCAACTAATGAAAAACTGTTTTTT
TRBJ1-4	TRBV2	TRBD1	.	CASSLRTGDEKLFF	TGTGCCAGCAGTTTGCGGACAGGGGATGAAAAACTGTTTTTT
TRBJ1-6	TRBV12-5	.	few	CASGSEAQGLRNSPLHF	TGTGCTAGTGGTTCAGAGGCACAGGGATTGCGGAATTCACCCCTCCACTTT
TRBJ2-3	TRBV7-6	TRBD1	.	CASSLGTGTGSSTDTQYF	TGTGCCAGCAGCCTGGGGACCGGGACAGGGAGCAGCACAGATACGCAGTATTTT
TRBJ2-1	TRBV19	.	.	CASTSGTQSGEQFF	TGTGCCAGTACTTCCGGGACGCAGTCAGGTGAGCAGTTCTTC
TRBJ1-2	TRBV3-1/TRBV3-2	TRBD1	.	CASSRRGTAFFDGYTF	TGTGCCAGCAGCCGAAGAGGGACAGCCTTTTTCGATGGCTACACCTTC
TRBJ1-5	TRBV6-2/TRBV6-3	.	.	CASSYYLGSNQPQHF	TGTGCCAGCAGTTATTACTTAGGTAGCAATCAGCCCCAGCATTTT
TRBJ1-3	TRBV28	.	.	CASSLSSGNTIYF	TGTGCCAGCAGCCTCAGCTCTGGAAACACCATATATTTT